The source of this T cell receptor beta chain is a study of T cells in localized non-small cell lung cancer. Findings of the study overall: Tumor samples were not multi-region, leaving intratumor heterogeneity unexcluded. Among blood samples, higher T cell density accompanied longer overall survival. Highest T cell clonality was seen in uninvolved adjacent lung, surpassing that measured in tumor.

The ends were cut back, 1 base at V and 6 bases at J, with 17 bases in the middle. Germline CDR1 MNHNS, CDR2 SASEGT. The CDR3 is 16 amino acids. The method was immunoSEQ multiplex PCR; TCRdb's version includes in-frame clones alone and lacks a portion of them. The sample carries around 28,000 clones, roughly 89% recorded once. Details on this clone: Its antigen is not identified.

The sample in question was peripheral blood, obtained before any cancer treatment. The receptor was derived from a female donor older than 55 with stage I lung adenocarcinoma. V usage is TRBV6-1 and J usage is TRBJ2-3; D tentatively reads TRBD1 or TRBD2 (5 bases each). In DNA, the CDR3 is TGTGCCAGCAGTGAAGGAGGGGACGGATACTTGGATACGCAGTATTTT. It codes for CASSEGGDGYLDTQYF.